The 11 T cell receptor beta chains below all came from one sample that was sequenced in a study of human T cells and chemical hapten exposure. TCRdb passed the RACE reads through MiXCR, listing each CDR3 protein once. This table holds some 330,000 distinct CDR3 sequences, roughly 6% found once. Stated time point: pre-sensitization, week 0. The sample's treatment: therapeutic diphenylcyclopropenone sensitization with weekly scalp DPC. This specimen was whole blood, taken in connection with sensitization to the hapten diphenylcyclopropenone (DPC). The receptors come from a woman in her late teens or twenties with alopecia areata. Some clones in this sample may be carry-over from other donors' samples.

This sequence joins TRBV11-2 and TRBJ2-1; 9 nucleotides line up with TRBD1. Germline-derived CDR1 and CDR2 are SGHAT and FQNNGV. The CDR3 loop spans 16 amino acids. Trimming cost V 3 bases and J 8 bases; bases outside gene matches: 11. CDR3 nucleotide sequence: TGTGCCAGCAGCTTTACAGGGGGGACAGGGCTCGATGAGCAGTTCTTC. It yields the protein CASSFTGGTGLDEQFF. The full variable domain, completed using reference TRBV11-2 and TRBJ2-1, is EAGVAQSPRYKIIEKRQSVAFWCNPISGHATLYWYQQILGQGPKLLIQFQNNGVVDDSQLPKDRFSAERLKGVDSTLKIQPAKLEDSAVYLCASSFTGGTGLDEQFFGPGTRLTVL.

In its sample, this clonotype was seen a few times. The J gene is TRBJ2-7, the V gene TRBV18; D gene ambiguous. This CDR3 contains 14 residues. CDR1 and CDR2 (germline): KGHSH, LQKENI. V lost 0 bases, J lost 2 bases, and 8 bases lay in between. CDR3 nucleotide sequence: TGTGCCAGCTCACCACCGACTGTTCCCTACGAGCAGTACTTC. Translation: CASSPPTVPYEQYF.

The rearrangement links TRBV20-1 to TRBJ1-4; D remains ambiguous. V lost 6 bases to trimming and J lost 0 bases, with 11 bases between them. This CDR3 spans 14 amino acids. Germline V gene data show CDR1 as DFQATT and CDR2 as SNEGSKA (reference sequence). The CDR3 sequence: CSAEDSATNEKLFF. The CDR3 DNA reads TGCAGTGCGGAAGACTCCGCAACTAATGAAAAACTGTTTTTT.

This clonotype has a count of ten or more. The chain is built from TRBV25-1 and TRBJ2-1, with D possibly matching TRBD2 (6 bases). The CDR3 consists of 15 residues. In germline, CDR1 is MGHDK, CDR2 SYGVNS. V dropped 7 bases and J dropped 6 bases, with 19 bases sitting between them. The CDR3: CASIGGSGPFNEQFF. CDR3 DNA: TGTGCCAGCATCGGGGGTAGCGGTCCTTTCAATGAGCAGTTCTTC.

This clonotype was seen many times. The V gene is TRBV10-3, the J gene TRBJ2-3; D is unclear. CDR3 length: 18 residues. Germline lookup yields CDR1 ENHRY and CDR2 SYGVKD. V lost 3 bases to trimming and J lost 0 bases, with 19 bases between them. The CDR3 here is CAISDTSLPGPSTDTQYF. CDR3 sequence (DNA): TGTGCCATCAGTGATACCTCACTCCCCGGGCCTAGCACAGATACGCAGTATTTT.

At least ten counts were recorded for this clonotype. V and J are TRBV20-1 and TRBJ1-1; no definite D call. Trimming left V 4 bases short and J 0 bases short, with 9 bases between. CDR1 and CDR2 (germline): DFQATT, SNEGSKA (reference sequence). The CDR3 is made up of 13 amino acids. The CDR3 nucleotides are TGCAGTGCTATAGAACCCGTGAACACTGAAGCTTTCTTT. Its translation is CSAIEPVNTEAFF.

This clonotype was seen at least ten times. The J gene is TRBJ1-1, the V gene TRBV6-2 or TRBV6-3; 7 bases are shared with TRBD1. Trimming removed 0 bases from V and 7 bases from J; junction bases left unmatched: 8. Germline CDR1 is MNHEY and CDR2 is SVGEGT. CDR3 size: 15 residues. CDR3 loop: CASSYSTTGRIEAFF. In DNA, the CDR3 is TGTGCCAGCAGTTACTCCACGACAGGGAGGATTGAAGCTTTCTTT.

This clonotype was found a few times. J is TRBJ2-1 and V is TRBV27; unclear D gene. Trimming stripped 3 bases from V and 4 bases from J, with 7 bases between. The germline CDR1 and CDR2 sequences are MNHEY and SMNVEV (reference sequence). The CDR3 covers 13 residues. Written as DNA, the CDR3 is TGTGCCAGCAGTTTTATAGCTTACAATGAGCAGTTCTTC. Protein sequence: CASSFIAYNEQFF.

The chain combines TRBV6-2 or TRBV6-3 with TRBJ2-7, with D perhaps matching TRBD2 (6 bases). CDR1 is MNHEY, CDR2 SVGEGT, per germline. The CDR3 has 14 residues. V gave up 6 bases and J gave up 2 bases, with 14 bases separating them. CDR3 protein: CASRTGGGTYEQYF. The CDR3 DNA is TGTGCCAGCAGGACGGGTGGCGGGACCTACGAGCAGTACTTC.

This clonotype came up a few times. The chain couples TRBV5-1 to TRBJ2-1; D gene unclear. This CDR3 is 15 amino acids long. Per germline, CDR1 SGHRS and CDR2 YFSETQ. Trimming removed 4 bases at V and 8 bases at J, with 19 bases between. The CDR3 region has the DNA TGCGCCAGCAGCCTAAACCCATTGGGTGCGGATGAGCAGTTCTTC. Translation gives CASSLNPLGADEQFF.

Many counts were recorded for this clonotype. The chain joins TRBV29-1 to TRBJ2-7; possibly TRBD1 for D (5 bases). Trimming removed 1 base at V and 2 bases at J, with 15 bases between. The CDR3 has 15 amino acids. In germline, CDR1 is SQVTM, CDR2 ANQGSEA. In DNA form, the CDR3 reads TGCAGCGTTGAAGGGCCGGACACAAGTCCCTACGAGCAGTACTTC. Its translation: CSVEGPDTSPYEQYF.